This T cell receptor beta chain stems from a study of blood T cells in healthy people across ages. Background on the study: In model experiments, template switching was able to capture about one barcoded beta molecule for every two T cells that were present.

Notes on this clonotype: Its matching antigen is unknown.

A second PCR of 7 to 11 cycles used a sample-barcoded 5' primer and a J-beta primer mix. TCRdb re-called the 5' RACE reads with MiXCR, one entry per CDR3 protein. The sample lists 700,000 or so distinct CDR3 sequences, roughly 20% occurring once. Points from the study as a whole: Researchers judged that diversity estimates from one million T cells fell short of true values.

With 3 bases removed from V and 2 bases from J, the gap between germline ends came to 22 bases. The CDR3 consists of 18 residues. The rearrangement joins TRBV12-3 or TRBV12-4 to TRBJ1-2; D possibly corresponds to TRBD1 (6 bases). The sequenced sample was blood. This TCR came from a man between 65 and 79 years old in good health. CDR3 loop: CASSFTVLWGHGNYGYTF. CDR3 sequence (DNA): TGTGCCAGCAGTTTTACGGTATTGTGGGGACACGGGAACTATGGCTACACCTTC.